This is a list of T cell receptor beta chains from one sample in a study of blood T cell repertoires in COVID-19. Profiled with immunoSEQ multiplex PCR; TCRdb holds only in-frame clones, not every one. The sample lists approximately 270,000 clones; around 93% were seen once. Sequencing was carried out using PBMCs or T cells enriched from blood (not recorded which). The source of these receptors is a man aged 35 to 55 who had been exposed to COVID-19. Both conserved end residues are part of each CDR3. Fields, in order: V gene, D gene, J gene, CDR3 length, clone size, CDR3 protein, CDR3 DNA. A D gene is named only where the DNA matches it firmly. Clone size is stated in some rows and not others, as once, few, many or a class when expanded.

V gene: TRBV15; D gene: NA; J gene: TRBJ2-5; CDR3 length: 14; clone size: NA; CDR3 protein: CATSRSQGQETQYF; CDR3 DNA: TGTGCCACCAGCAGAAGCCAGGGGCAAGAGACCCAGTACTTC
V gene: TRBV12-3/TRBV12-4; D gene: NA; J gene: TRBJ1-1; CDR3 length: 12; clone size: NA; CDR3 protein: CASSLQNTEAFF; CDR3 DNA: TGTGCCAGCAGTTTACAGAACACTGAAGCTTTCTTT
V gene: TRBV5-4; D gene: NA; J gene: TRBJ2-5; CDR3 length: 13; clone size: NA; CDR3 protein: CASTSRGQETQYF; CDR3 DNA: TGTGCCAGCACCTCGCGGGGCCAAGAGACCCAGTACTTC
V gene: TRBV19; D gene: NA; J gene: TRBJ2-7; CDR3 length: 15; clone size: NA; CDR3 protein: CASSSDSSPSYEQYF; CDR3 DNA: TGTGCCAGTAGTTCGGACAGCTCTCCATCCTACGAGCAGTACTTC
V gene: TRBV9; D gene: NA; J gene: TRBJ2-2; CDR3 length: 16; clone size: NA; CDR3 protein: CASSDDTSRVTGELFF; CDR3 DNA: TGTGCCAGCAGCGACGATACTAGCAGAGTCACCGGGGAGCTGTTTTTT
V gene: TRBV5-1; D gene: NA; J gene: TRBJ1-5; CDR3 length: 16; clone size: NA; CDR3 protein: CASSLGTGYSNQPQHF; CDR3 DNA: TGCGCCAGCAGCTTGGGAACGGGTTATAGCAATCAGCCCCAGCATTTT
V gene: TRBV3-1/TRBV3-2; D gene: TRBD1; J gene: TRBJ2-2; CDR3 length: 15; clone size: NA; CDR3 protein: CASTNRQGNTGELFF; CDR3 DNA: TGTGCCAGCACCAATAGACAGGGTAACACCGGGGAGCTGTTTTTT
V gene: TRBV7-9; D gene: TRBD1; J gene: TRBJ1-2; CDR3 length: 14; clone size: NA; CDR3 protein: CASSLDRGLHGYTF; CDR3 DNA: TGTGCCAGCAGCTTAGACAGGGGTTTGCATGGCTACACCTTC
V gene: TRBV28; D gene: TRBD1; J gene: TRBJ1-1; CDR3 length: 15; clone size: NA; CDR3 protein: CASSPHTGVGTEAFF; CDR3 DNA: TGTGCCAGCAGTCCGCATACAGGGGTAGGTACTGAAGCTTTCTTT
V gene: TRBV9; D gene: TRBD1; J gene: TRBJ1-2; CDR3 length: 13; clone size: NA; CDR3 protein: CASSVRDRDGYTF; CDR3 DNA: TGTGCCAGCAGCGTACGAGACAGGGATGGCTACACCTTC
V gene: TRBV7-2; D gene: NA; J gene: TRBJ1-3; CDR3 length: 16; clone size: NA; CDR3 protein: CASSLGIPSSGNTIYF; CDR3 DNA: TGTGCCAGCAGCTTAGGTATCCCGAGCTCTGGAAACACCATATATTTT
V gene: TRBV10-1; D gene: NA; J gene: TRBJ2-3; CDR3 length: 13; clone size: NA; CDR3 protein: CASSRTGTDTQYF; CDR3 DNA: TGCGCCAGCAGTAGGACAGGCACAGATACGCAGTATTTT
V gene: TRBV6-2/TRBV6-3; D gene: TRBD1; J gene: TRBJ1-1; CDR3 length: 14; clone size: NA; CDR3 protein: CASSRDRGYTEAFF; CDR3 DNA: TGTGCCAGCAGTCGGGACAGGGGGTACACTGAAGCTTTCTTT
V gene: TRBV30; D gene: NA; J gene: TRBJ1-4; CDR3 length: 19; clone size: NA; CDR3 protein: CAWSFRYTGPGLFSEKLFF; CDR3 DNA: TGTGCCTGGAGCTTCCGTTACACAGGGCCCGGGCTATTTAGTGAAAAACTGTTTTTT
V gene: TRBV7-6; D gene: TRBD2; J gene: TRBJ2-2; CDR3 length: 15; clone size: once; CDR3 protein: CADPGGGICTGELFF; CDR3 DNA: TGTGCCGACCCTGGCGGGGGTATATGTACCGGGGAGCTGTTTTTT
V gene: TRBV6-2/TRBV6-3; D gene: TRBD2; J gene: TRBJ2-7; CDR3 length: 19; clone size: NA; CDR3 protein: CASSYTSGTSGNLIHEQYF; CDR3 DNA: TGTGCCAGCAGTTACACCTCCGGGACTAGCGGGAACCTGATCCACGAGCAGTACTTC
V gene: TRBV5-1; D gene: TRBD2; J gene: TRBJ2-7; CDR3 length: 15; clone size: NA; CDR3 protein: CASSQIGLTSDEQYF; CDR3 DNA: TGCGCCAGCAGCCAAATAGGATTAACTAGCGACGAGCAGTACTTC
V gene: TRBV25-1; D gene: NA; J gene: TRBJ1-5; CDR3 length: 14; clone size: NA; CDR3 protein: CASSGYRDNQPQHF; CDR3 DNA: TGTGCCAGCAGTGGGTACAGGGATAATCAGCCCCAGCATTTT